The following is a T cell receptor beta chain sequence with its context. At least ten counts were recorded for this clonotype. No antigen is known for it. No qualities accompany the bases; no much larger clone lies one base away. Donors were 39 systemically healthy Caucasian individuals from Russia aged 6 to 90 years. Each donor gave approximately 9.3 milliliters of peripheral blood, collected into EDTA-treated Vacutainer tubes. Ficoll-Paque density-gradient centrifugation was used to isolate PBMCs, with at least 6.5 million obtained per sample. Trizol reagent was used to extract total RNA from the PBMCs, yielding at least 6 micrograms per sample. The percentages of naive CD45RAhigh/CD27high T cells were determined by flow cytometry on a PBMC aliquot from every donor. This entry comes from a study of blood T cells in healthy people across ages (dated by TCRdb to between 2014 and 2017). For the study in its entirety: In model experiments, template switching captured roughly one uniquely barcoded TCR beta cDNA molecule for every two T cells. The donors were split into four age groups: young (average 16 years), middle-aged (over 35), aged (62) and long-lived (approximately 80). For two donors (one aged 18 to 30 and one aged 80 or older), the study analyzed two additional independent replicas of 1 million unique cDNA reads from the same blood draw. Age-related changes in TCR beta repertoire diversity were measured in the study by deep sequencing normalized with unique cDNA molecular identifiers. Donors of different ages were randomly distributed across sequencing lanes to avoid experimental bias.

Overall study outcomes, separate from this receptor: A strong correlation was found between observed TCR beta diversity and the percentage of naive T cells measured by flow cytometry. Bulk unsorted PBMC profiling prevented conclusive comparison of naive and antigen-experienced compartments. Donor CMV infection status was unknown, potentially confounding age-related changes in expanded clonotypes. Compared with the aged group, more naive CD4+ T cells, fewer expanded clones and increased TCR diversity were shown by the long-lived group, suggesting age selection. Estimates of total diversity based on one million sequenced T cells were considered lower bounds and underestimates. Observed TCR beta diversity per million T cells fell roughly linearly with age, and a significant reduction was already apparent by age around 36.

The method was 5' RACE. Sequenced using an Illumina HiSeq 2500. A second 7 to 11 cycle PCR used a sample-barcoded 5' primer and a J-beta primer mix. A template-switch 5' adaptor carrying 12 random nucleotides introduced a unique molecular identifier onto each TCR beta cDNA molecule. Each sample yielded at least 2.5 million CDR3-containing paired-end reads. First-strand cDNA synthesis was performed from all RNA using the Mint cDNA synthesis kit, with priming by a TRBC-specific oligonucleotide. All cDNA was treated with uracil-DNA glycosylase and then went through a first 18-cycle PCR with the universal primers M1SS and BC2_uni_R. Per the authors' processing: For normalization, 1 million high-quality reads were randomly selected from each sample, with every read carrying a distinct molecular identifier. Reads with shared molecular identifiers were discarded instead of being binned into consensus sequences. MiTCR, with a Q25 quality threshold and the strictest error-elimination algorithm, was used for CDR3 identification, clonotype clustering and error correction. A nonparametric unseen species model with Euler transformation was used to estimate lower-bound total TCR beta diversity. Starting from the raw public reads, TCRdb applied fastp trimming at Q25, assembled clones with MiXCR and retained in-frame beta chains. Under each unique CDR3 protein, matching rows form one entry showing the most common genes and DNA. The V and J calls follow TCRdb's processing rather than the paper's. In this sample the table shows 1.5 million to 2 million distinct CDR3 sequences, approximately 28% of which occur a single time. Of the sample, 7.7% is held by the ten largest clones.

CDR1 and CDR2 (DFQATT, SNEGSKA) derive from the germline V gene (reference sequence). The CDR3 contains 13 residues, cysteine and phenylalanine counted. The only DNA kept is the CDR3, 39 bases in frame from the first base. Trimming removed 6 bases from V and 7 bases from J, leaving 13 bases between the germline ends. The sample was blood. Recombination linked TRBV20-1 to TRBJ1-6; the D gene lacks a confident call. This TCR was recovered from a woman younger than 45 in good health. CDR3 sequence: CSAKGLMNSPLHF. The DNA reads as follows: TGCAGTGCAAAAGGTTTGATGAATTCACCCCTCCACTTT.